The entry below gives a single TCR beta chain sequence along with its context. Its antigen is undetermined. TCR beta CDR3 regions were amplified from RNA transcripts. An initial round of RT-PCR targeting the TCR CDR3 relied on the HTBI primer set. TCRdb re-analysed the multiplex PCR reads in MiXCR, keeping a single row per CDR3 protein. The sample consists of about 560,000 distinct CDR3 sequences, approximately 15% of them appearing once. This sample is drawn from a study of T cells in Graves' hyperthyroidism and ophthalmopathy. Study-wide findings and caveats: Ophthalmopathy could be told apart from stable hyperthyroidism with a 13 V-J model. Blood samples included most of the expanded thyroid clonotypes exceeding 0.001.

This clonotype originated in a woman between 18 and 29 years old with Graves' hyperthyroidism. The sample consisted of blood.

The CDR3 loop is CSARQQINQPQHF. Here the CDR3 DNA reads TGCAGTGCCCGCCAACAGATCAATCAGCCCCAGCATTTT. This sequence joins TRBV20-1 and TRBJ1-5; D uncertain. V was cut by 6 bases and J by 3 bases, with 12 bases left in between. Germline V gene sequence: CDR1 DFQATT, CDR2 SNEGSKA (reference sequence). There are 13 residues in the CDR3.